These T cell receptor beta chains were read from a single sample in a study of naive and memory T cell subsets. TCRdb reanalysed the UMI-ligation and nested PCR reads using MiXCR and keeps one entry per CDR3 protein. The data show 130,000 to 150,000 distinct CDR3 sequences, more than 15% seen once. Sequenced sample: naive CD4+ T cells from blood. Receptors originate from a human donor in good health. CDR3s leave out the opening cysteine and the closing phenylalanine or tryptophan. Clone size is stated in some rows and not others, as once, few, many or a class when expanded.

V gene: TRBV12-3/TRBV12-4; clone size: NA; CDR3 protein: ASQPDVSYEQY
V gene: TRBV20-1; clone size: NA; CDR3 protein: SARATKTYEQY
V gene: TRBV21-1; clone size: NA; CDR3 protein: ASSKAGPGGNMTPLH
V gene: TRBV7-9; clone size: few; CDR3 protein: ASSPIGTFTDTQY
V gene: TRBV2; clone size: few; CDR3 protein: ASRPRGFVKNIQY
V gene: TRBV20-1; clone size: few; CDR3 protein: SATRTASYEQY
V gene: TRBV6-2/TRBV6-3; clone size: NA; CDR3 protein: ASRDPAKGTEAF
V gene: TRBV7-2; clone size: NA; CDR3 protein: ASSFLGGQVGEQF
V gene: TRBV10-2; clone size: NA; CDR3 protein: ASSGGEQGVDLYGYT
V gene: TRBV20-1; clone size: few; CDR3 protein: SARTSGLLATAQY
V gene: TRBV12-3/TRBV12-4; clone size: few; CDR3 protein: ATMTEGREKLF
V gene: TRBV5-1; clone size: NA; CDR3 protein: ASSLDVTSGTSTDTQY
V gene: TRBV4-3; clone size: NA; CDR3 protein: ASSRGQGRETQY
V gene: TRBV12-3/TRBV12-4; clone size: NA; CDR3 protein: ASSSSGGRSPLH
V gene: TRBV29-1; clone size: few; CDR3 protein: SVGLGLAEETQY
V gene: TRBV10-3; clone size: few; CDR3 protein: AISRQGANTGELF
V gene: TRBV6-2/TRBV6-3; clone size: many; CDR3 protein: ASYFRRGSSYNEQF
V gene: TRBV7-2; clone size: few; CDR3 protein: ASSYSGRSGTGELF
V gene: TRBV6-5; clone size: many; CDR3 protein: ASSYRDLSYNEQF
V gene: TRBV11-2; clone size: few; CDR3 protein: ASSFGGGLGYT
V gene: TRBV10-3; clone size: NA; CDR3 protein: ATRTGTGVTGELF
V gene: TRBV21-1; clone size: NA; CDR3 protein: ASSKVQGNTEAF